These 20 T cell receptor beta chains came from one sample sequenced in a study of CD8 T cells in Susac syndrome. An amount of RNA that ranged from roughly 0.5 to 1 ug was reverse transcribed with random hexamers. TCRdb redid the calling of the immunoSEQ multiplex PCR reads with MiXCR, one entry per CDR3 protein. Among 200,000 or so distinct CDR3 sequences listed, roughly 94% were seen once. The sample consisted of CD8+ T cells from PBMCs. The receptors were gathered from a human donor with Susac syndrome.

The V gene is TRBV12-3 or TRBV12-4, the J gene TRBJ2-3; maybe TRBD1 (5 bases). V was clipped by 2 bases and J by 2 bases, with 17 bases between them. CDR3 length: 17 residues. The CDR3 protein is CASSLIFVGRATDTQYF. Here the CDR3 DNA reads TGTGCCAGCAGTTTAATCTTCGTTGGCAGGGCCACAGATACGCAGTATTTT.

This chain uses TRBV6-5 with TRBJ1-1; 9 bases are shared with TRBD1. The germline CDR1 and CDR2 sequences are MNHEY and SVGAGI. The V segment lost 9 bases and the J segment 0 bases; nucleotides outside the gene matches: 2. The CDR3 extends over 13 amino acids. The CDR3 DNA follows: TGTGCCAGTGGACAGGGGATGAACACTGAAGCTTTCTTT. Translating it yields CASGQGMNTEAFF.

This clonotype has only one observation. This rearrangement joins TRBV11-2 to TRBJ2-7; D is ambiguous. Germline CDR1 is SGHAT and CDR2 is FQNNGV. Between the trimmed V and J ends, which lost 0 bases and 4 bases, there was a span of 13 bases. The length of the CDR3 is 15 residues. The CDR3 coding sequence is TGTGCCAGCAGCTTAGATCTCCCAGCGAATTACGAGCAGTACTTC. This encodes CASSLDLPANYEQYF.

The V call is TRBV5-8, the J call TRBJ2-1; D may be TRBD1 (5 bases). Trimming shortened V by 3 bases and J by 9 bases, and 13 bases separated the two germline ends. In germline, CDR1 is SGHTS, CDR2 YDEGEE. The CDR3 runs to 13 residues. CDR3 DNA: TGTGCCAGCAGCTACTCAGGGTCTAGTGAGCAGTTCTTC. It specifies CASSYSGSSEQFF.

The chain recombines TRBV9 with TRBJ1-1, with TRBD1 identical over 9 bases. With V trimmed by 3 bases and J by 2 bases, 2 bases remained unmatched. The germline gives CDR1 SGDLS, CDR2 YYNGEE. This CDR3 has 14 amino acids. The CDR3 sequence: CASSEDRGNTEAFF. For the CDR3, the DNA is TGTGCCAGCAGCGAGGACAGGGGTAACACTGAAGCTTTCTTT.

The chain couples TRBV6-5 to TRBJ2-5, with D maybe TRBD1 (6 bases). Germline V gives CDR1 MNHEY, CDR2 SVGAGI. The V end was cut by 0 bases, the J end by 2 bases, with 10 bases between. The CDR3 has 15 residues. This chain's CDR3 is CASSYSQGGQETQYF. The DNA for the CDR3 is TGTGCCAGCAGTTACTCTCAAGGGGGTCAAGAGACCCAGTACTTC.

The chain couples TRBV12-3 or TRBV12-4 to TRBJ2-1; possibly TRBD2 for D (5 bases). The CDR3 contains 14 residues. Trimming removed 7 bases from V and 4 bases from J, with 14 bases in between. The DNA for the CDR3 is TGTGCCAGCACCAGTTCCGGGATATACAATGAGCAGTTCTTC. Its protein product is CASTSSGIYNEQFF.

This clonotype showed up just once. The chain combines TRBV21-1 with TRBJ2-5. TRBV21-1 is labeled a pseudogene. CDR3 length equals 15 residues. CDR3 sequence: CASSKPTAFQETQYF. As DNA, the CDR3 is TGTGCCAGCAGCAAACCGACGGCATTCCAAGAGACCCAGTACTTC.

This chain uses TRBV28 with TRBJ1-4, with D tentatively TRBD1 (5 bases). The V end was cut by 7 bases, the J end by 8 bases, with 14 bases between. Germline CDR1 MDHEN, CDR2 SYDVKM. The length of the CDR3 is 13 residues. CDR3 in amino acids: CASITQVGEKLFF. CDR3 DNA sequence: TGTGCCAGCATTACACAGGTTGGGGAAAAACTGTTTTTT. The full variable domain, with the rest looked up from reference TRBV28 and TRBJ1-4, is DVKVTQSSRYLVKRTGEKVFLECVQDMDHENMFWYRQDPGLGLRLIYFSYDVKMKEKGDIPEGYSVSREKKERFSLILESASTNQTSMYLCASITQVGEKLFFGSGTQLSVL.

The V and J genes are TRBV9 and TRBJ1-1, with 8 nucleotides matching TRBD1. Germline CDR1 SGDLS, CDR2 YYNGEE. This CDR3 is built from 14 residues. Germline trimming cut 4 bases from V and 1 base from J; bases unmatched to any gene: 3. The CDR3 spells CASSTGQENTEAFF. Here the CDR3 DNA reads TGTGCCAGCAGCACGGGACAGGAGAACACTGAAGCTTTCTTT.

The chain employs TRBV6-2 or TRBV6-3 and TRBJ2-1; 7 bases line up with TRBD2. Trimming removed 0 bases from V and 4 bases from J; junction bases left unmatched: 6. The CDR3 is 16 amino acids. Germline V gives CDR1 MNHEY, CDR2 SVGEGT. The DNA of the CDR3 is TGTGCCAGCAGTTACTCGAGCGGGAACTTTTACAATGAGCAGTTCTTC. This sequence encodes CASSYSSGNFYNEQFF.

This chain links TRBV20-1 with TRBJ2-7; 8 bases line up with TRBD1. Germline V gene lookup returns CDR1 DFQATT and CDR2 SNEGSKA (reference sequence). This CDR3 is 14 amino acids long. The junction had 6 bases not matched to a gene; V was cut back by 4 bases and J by 1 base. The CDR3 is CSATGQGASYEQYF. CDR3 in DNA: TGCAGTGCTACTGGACAGGGAGCATCCTACGAGCAGTACTTC.

CDR3 coding DNA: TGTGCCAGTACTCCTCCGGACAGGTTTGATGGCTACACCTTC. This sequence encodes CASTPPDRFDGYTF. The genes are TRBV19 and TRBJ1-2; TRBD1 matches 7 bases. The CDR3 is made up of 14 amino acids. Germline V gene sequence: CDR1 LNHDA, CDR2 SQIVND (reference sequence). Trimming at V came to 7 bases and at J to 6 bases, leaving 11 bases not matched to a gene.

This chain uses TRBV30 with TRBJ2-5; D is possibly TRBD1 (5 bases). V was pared by 4 bases and J by 8 bases, with 14 bases between. The CDR3 spans 12 residues. In germline, CDR1 is GTSNPN, CDR2 SVGIG (reference sequence). The CDR3 DNA is TGTGCCTGGAAGGACACCTTCAATACCCAGTACTTC. Its translation is CAWKDTFNTQYF.

In this sample, this clonotype turned up once. The genes are TRBV27 and TRBJ2-5; D may be TRBD1 or TRBD2 (5 bases each). CDR1 is MNHEY and CDR2 is SMNVEV in the germline V gene (reference sequence). The CDR3 totals 16 residues. V shed 6 bases and J shed 0 bases, with 17 bases lying between them. The CDR3 spells CASSQLGTPYQETQYF. The CDR3 DNA is TGTGCCAGCAGCCAGCTGGGGACCCCGTACCAAGAGACCCAGTACTTC.

V usage is TRBV29-1 and J usage is TRBJ1-2, with a tentative D call TRBD1 (5 bases). This CDR3 comprises 14 residues. The germline V and J ends were trimmed by 4 bases and 8 bases, with 20 bases remaining between them. Germline-derived CDR1 and CDR2 are SQVTM and ANQGSEA. This CDR3 is CSVGWDRLFEGYTF. The CDR3 DNA sequence: TGCAGCGTTGGGTGGGACCGCCTTTTTGAGGGCTACACCTTC.

V and J are TRBV29-1 and TRBJ1-3, with D perhaps matching TRBD1 (6 bases). Germline lookup yields CDR1 SQVTM and CDR2 ANQGSEA. The CDR3 is made up of 14 amino acids. V shed 0 bases and J shed 3 bases, with 9 bases lying between them. The CDR3 DNA reads as TGCAGCGTTGAAGATCAAGGGGGTGGAAACACCATATATTTT. Amino acid sequence: CSVEDQGGGNTIYF. Full variable domain (missing parts from reference TRBV29-1 and TRBJ1-3): SAVISQKPSRDICQRGTSLTIQCQVDSQVTMMFWYRQQPGQSLTLIATANQGSEATYESGFVIDKFPISRPNLTFSTLTVSNMSPEDSSIYLCSVEDQGGGNTIYFGEGSWLTVV.

The chain carries TRBV9 and TRBJ2-7, with D possibly matching TRBD2 (6 bases). The CDR3 covers 13 residues. The V gene lost 0 bases and the J gene lost 7 bases, with 11 bases spanning the gap. Germline CDR1 is SGDLS and CDR2 is YYNGEE. CDR3 amino acids: CASSVDQGGEQYF. For the CDR3, the DNA is TGTGCCAGCAGCGTAGATCAGGGAGGAGAGCAGTACTTC.

The chain carries TRBV6-1 and TRBJ2-4; tentative D call: TRBD1 (6 bases). The germline gives CDR1 MNHNS, CDR2 SASEGT. Trimming pared 8 bases from V and 4 bases from J, leaving 6 bases between. The CDR3 runs 11 residues. Here the CDR3 reads CASDRKNIQYF. As DNA, the CDR3 is TGTGCCAGCGACAGGAAAAACATTCAGTACTTC.

The chain combines TRBV11-2 with TRBJ2-1; 7 positions agree with TRBD2. CDR1 is SGHAT, CDR2 FQNNGV, per germline. The length of the CDR3 is 15 residues. Trimming cost V 1 base and J 5 bases; bases outside gene matches: 5. In nucleotides, the CDR3 is TGTGCCAGCAGCTTAGGGGGACTATTAGACAATGAGCAGTTCTTC. Protein: CASSLGGLLDNEQFF.